The clone carrying this T cell receptor beta chain showed up just once. Its target is not known. The record originates from a study of shared clonotypes between healthy human individuals. Assay: immunoSEQ multiplex PCR; the TCRdb copy retains only in-frame clones and omits some. The repertoire holds approximately 440,000 clones, approximately 80% seen once, with 12% in the top ten. The CDR3 runs 15 residues. V dropped 3 bases and J dropped 0 bases, with 10 bases sitting between them. The germline V gene has CDR1 LNHDA and CDR2 SQIVND (reference sequence). Study-level findings and limits: An expected dependence of interdonor clonotype sharing on sequencing depth was noted.

This chain connects TRBV19 to TRBJ2-3; D gene ambiguous. Sequenced sample: PBMCs. The source of this sequence is a woman aged 40 to 49 in good health. Some clones in this sample may be carry-over from other donors' samples. DNA of the CDR3: TGTGCCAGTAGTATCGGCGGACCTAGCACAGATACGCAGTATTTT. It translates to CASSIGGPSTDTQYF.